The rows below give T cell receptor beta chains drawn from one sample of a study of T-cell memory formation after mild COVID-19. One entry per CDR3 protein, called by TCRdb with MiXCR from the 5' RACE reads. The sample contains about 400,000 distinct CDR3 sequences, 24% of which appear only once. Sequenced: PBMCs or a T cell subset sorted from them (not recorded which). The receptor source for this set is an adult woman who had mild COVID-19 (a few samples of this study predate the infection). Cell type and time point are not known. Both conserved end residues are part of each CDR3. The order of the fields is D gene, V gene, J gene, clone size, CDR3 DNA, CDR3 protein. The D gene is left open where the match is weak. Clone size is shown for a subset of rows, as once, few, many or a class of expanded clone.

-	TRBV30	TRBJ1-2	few	TGTGCCTGGACGGAGGGCGGGAGTGGCTACACCTTC	CAWTEGGSGYTF
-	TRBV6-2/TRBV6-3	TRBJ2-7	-	TGTGCCAGCAGTTACAGTCCTCCCGAGCAGTACTTC	CASSYSPPEQYF
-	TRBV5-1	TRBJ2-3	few	TGCGCCAGCAGCTTGGCAGGGGTAGGAGATACGCAGTATTTT	CASSLAGVGDTQYF
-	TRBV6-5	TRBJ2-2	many	TGTGCCAGCAGGTCGAACACCGGGGAGCTGTTTTTT	CASRSNTGELFF
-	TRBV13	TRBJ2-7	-	TGTGCCAGCAGTTTCGGTTCCCGAATCTCCACCTACGAGCAGTACTTC	CASSFGSRISTYEQYF
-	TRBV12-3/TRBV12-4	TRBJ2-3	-	TGTGCCAGCAGTTCCTACCCAGATACGCAGTATTTT	CASSSYPDTQYF
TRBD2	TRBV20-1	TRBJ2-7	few	TGCAGTGCCAACGACCTGACTAGCGGGATCTACGAGCAGTACTTC	CSANDLTSGIYEQYF
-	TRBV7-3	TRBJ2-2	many	TGTGCCAGCAGCTATGTAGGCGGGGAGCTGTTTTTT	CASSYVGGELFF
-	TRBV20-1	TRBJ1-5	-	TGCAGTGCTAGTTGGGCCCAAGGCAAGAATCAGCCCCAGCATTTT	CSASWAQGKNQPQHF
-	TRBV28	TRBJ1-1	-	TGTGCCAGCAGTTTGCCCAACACCGGAGTGGCTGAAGCTTTCTTT	CASSLPNTGVAEAFF
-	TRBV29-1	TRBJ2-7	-	TGCAGCGTTGAAGGTGACAGCAATGGGGTCCCTTACGAGCAGTACTTC	CSVEGDSNGVPYEQYF
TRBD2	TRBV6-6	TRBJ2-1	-	TGTGCCATTCAAAGCGGGGGGGCCTACAATGAGCAGTTCTTC	CAIQSGGAYNEQFF
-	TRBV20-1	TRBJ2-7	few	TGCAGTGCTAGAGATCAGCTAGACCACGAGCAGTACTTC	CSARDQLDHEQYF
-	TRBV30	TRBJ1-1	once	TGTGCCTGGAGCTACGAGGGGGTCTCTGAAGCTTTCTTT	CAWSYEGVSEAFF
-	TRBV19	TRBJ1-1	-	TGTGCCAGTAAACAGGGATTGAGCACTGAAGCTTTCTTT	CASKQGLSTEAFF
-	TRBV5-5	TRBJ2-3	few	TGTGCCAGCAGCAAACTATCAGATACGCAGTATTTT	CASSKLSDTQYF
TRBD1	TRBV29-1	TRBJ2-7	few	TGCAGCGTTGGGGACAGGGGGAACGAGCAGTACTTC	CSVGDRGNEQYF
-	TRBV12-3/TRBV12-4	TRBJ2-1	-	TGTGCCAGCACCGGAGGGGGGGCGAGGAATGAGCAGTTCTTC	CASTGGGARNEQFF
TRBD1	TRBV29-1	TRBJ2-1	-	TGCAGCGTTGCTAGACAGGGGGGGAACTACAATGAGCAGTTCTTC	CSVARQGGNYNEQFF
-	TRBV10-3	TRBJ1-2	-	TGTGCCATCAGTGGGGATCCCCGAGGGTATGGCTACACCTTC	CAISGDPRGYGYTF
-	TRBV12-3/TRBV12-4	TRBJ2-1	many	TGTGCCAGCAGTTTAGGCGGGGAAGCCTACAATGAGCAGTTCTTC	CASSLGGEAYNEQFF
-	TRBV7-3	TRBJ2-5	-	TGTGCCAGCAGCGATGACCTAGGATCGAGGGAGACCCAGTACTTC	CASSDDLGSRETQYF